Included here is one T cell receptor (beta chain) sequence, with context. These data belong to a study of monozygotic twins with inflammatory bowel disease. Germline values: CDR1 KGHSH, CDR2 LQKENI. CDR3 length: 14 residues. Eight cDNA synthesis reactions were run for every sample. UMIs incorporating a 6-nucleotide sample barcode were appended by means of template switching. TCRdb re-called the 5' RACE reads and catalogs CDR3 proteins one per entry, DNA excluded. The sample holds fewer than 400,000 distinct CDR3 sequences. This chain joins TRBV18 and TRBJ2-7; TCRdb lists TRBD1, though no DNA is available to test this call. Sample: blood. The clonotype originates from a human donor with ulcerative colitis or Crohn's disease, or a healthy co-twin of an affected twin (not recorded which). CDR3 residues: CASSPPPGSYEQYF.